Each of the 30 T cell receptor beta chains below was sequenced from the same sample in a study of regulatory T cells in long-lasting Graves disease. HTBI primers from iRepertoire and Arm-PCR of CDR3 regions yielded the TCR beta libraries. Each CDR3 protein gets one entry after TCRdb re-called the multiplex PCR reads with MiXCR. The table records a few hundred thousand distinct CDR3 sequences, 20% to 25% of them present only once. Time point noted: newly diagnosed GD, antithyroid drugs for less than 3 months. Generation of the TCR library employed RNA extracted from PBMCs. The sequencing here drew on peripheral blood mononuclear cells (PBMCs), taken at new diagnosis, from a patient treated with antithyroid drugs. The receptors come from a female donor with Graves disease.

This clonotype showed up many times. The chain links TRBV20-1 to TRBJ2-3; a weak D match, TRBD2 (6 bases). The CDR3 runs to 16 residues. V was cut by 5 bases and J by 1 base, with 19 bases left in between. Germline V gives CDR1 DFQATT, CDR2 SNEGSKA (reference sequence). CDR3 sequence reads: CSAPLRSSAGTDTQYF. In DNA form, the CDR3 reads TGCAGTGCTCCTCTCCGATCTAGCGCAGGCACAGATACGCAGTATTTT.

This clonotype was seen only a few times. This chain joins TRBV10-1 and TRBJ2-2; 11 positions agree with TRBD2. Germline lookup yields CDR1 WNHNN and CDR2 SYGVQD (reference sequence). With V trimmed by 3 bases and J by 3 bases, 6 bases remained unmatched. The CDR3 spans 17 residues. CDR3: CASSDTSGRRDTGELFF. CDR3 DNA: TGCGCCAGCAGTGATACTAGCGGGAGAAGGGACACCGGGGAGCTGTTTTTT.

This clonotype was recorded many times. CDR3 amino acids: CASAGFLNEGVGKDTQYF. The CDR3 DNA sequence: TGTGCCAGCGCGGGGTTTTTAAATGAGGGGGTGGGCAAGGATACGCAGTATTTT. The V call is TRBV11-2, the J call TRBJ2-3, with D tentatively TRBD1 or TRBD2 (6 bases each). Trimming shortened V by 8 bases and J by 6 bases, and 30 bases separated the two germline ends. The CDR3 length is 18 residues. The V gene's germline CDR1 is SGHAT and CDR2 FQNNGV.

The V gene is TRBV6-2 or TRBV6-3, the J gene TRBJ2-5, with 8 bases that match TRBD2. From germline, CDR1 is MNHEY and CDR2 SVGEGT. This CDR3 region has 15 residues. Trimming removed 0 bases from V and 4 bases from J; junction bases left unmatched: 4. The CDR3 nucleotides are TGTGCCAGCAGTTACTCCGGGAGGGCCGGAGAGACCCAGTACTTC. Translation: CASSYSGRAGETQYF.

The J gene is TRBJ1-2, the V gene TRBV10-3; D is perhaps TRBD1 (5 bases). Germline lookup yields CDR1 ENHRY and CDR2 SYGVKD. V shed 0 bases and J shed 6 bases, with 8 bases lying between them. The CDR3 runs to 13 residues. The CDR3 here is CAISESRGDGYTF. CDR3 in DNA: TGTGCCATCAGTGAGTCGCGAGGGGATGGCTACACCTTC.

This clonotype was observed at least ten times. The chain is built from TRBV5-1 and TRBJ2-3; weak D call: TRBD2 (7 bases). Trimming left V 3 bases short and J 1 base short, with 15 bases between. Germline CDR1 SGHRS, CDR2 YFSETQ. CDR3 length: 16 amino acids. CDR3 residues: CASSSKGGGGTDTQYF. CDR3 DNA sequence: TGCGCCAGCAGCTCGAAGGGAGGGGGAGGCACAGATACGCAGTATTTT.

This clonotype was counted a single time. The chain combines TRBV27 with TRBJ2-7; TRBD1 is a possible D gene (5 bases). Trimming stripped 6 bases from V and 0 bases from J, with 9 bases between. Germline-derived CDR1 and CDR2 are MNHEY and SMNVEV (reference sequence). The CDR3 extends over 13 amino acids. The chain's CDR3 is CASRRGSSYEQYF. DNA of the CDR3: TGTGCCAGCAGAAGGGGAAGCTCCTACGAGCAGTACTTC.

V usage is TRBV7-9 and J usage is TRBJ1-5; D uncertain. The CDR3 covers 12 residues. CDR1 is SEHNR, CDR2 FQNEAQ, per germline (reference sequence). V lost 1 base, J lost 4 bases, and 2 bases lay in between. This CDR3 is CASSLENQPQHF. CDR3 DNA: TGTGCCAGCAGCTTAGAGAATCAGCCCCAGCATTTT.

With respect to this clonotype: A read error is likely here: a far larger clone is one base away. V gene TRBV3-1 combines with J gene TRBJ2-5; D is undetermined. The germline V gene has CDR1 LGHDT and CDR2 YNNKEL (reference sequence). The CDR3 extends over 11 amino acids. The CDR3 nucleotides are TGTGTCAGCTCGAACCAAGAGACCCAGTACTTC. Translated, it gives CVSSNQETQYF.

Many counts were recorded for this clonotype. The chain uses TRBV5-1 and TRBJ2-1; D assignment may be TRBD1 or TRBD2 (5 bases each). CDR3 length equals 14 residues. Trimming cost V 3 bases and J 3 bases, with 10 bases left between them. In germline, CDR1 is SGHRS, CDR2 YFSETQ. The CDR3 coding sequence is TGCGCCAGCAGCTCGGGACGGGACTACAATGAGCAGTTCTTC. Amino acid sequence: CASSSGRDYNEQFF.

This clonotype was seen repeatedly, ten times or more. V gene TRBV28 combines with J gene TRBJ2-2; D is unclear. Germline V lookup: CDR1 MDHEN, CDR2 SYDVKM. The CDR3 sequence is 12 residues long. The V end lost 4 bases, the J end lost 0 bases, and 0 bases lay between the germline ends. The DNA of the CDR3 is TGTGCCAGCAGTTCGAACACCGGGGAGCTGTTTTTT. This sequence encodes CASSSNTGELFF.

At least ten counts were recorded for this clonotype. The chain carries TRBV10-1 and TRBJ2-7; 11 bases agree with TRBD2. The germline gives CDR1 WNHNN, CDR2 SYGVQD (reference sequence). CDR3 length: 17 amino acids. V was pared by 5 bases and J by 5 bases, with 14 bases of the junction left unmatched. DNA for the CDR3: TGCGCCAGCAGTAAGGATCAGGTAGCGGGAGGGCCCCACGAGCAGTACTTC. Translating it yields CASSKDQVAGGPHEQYF.

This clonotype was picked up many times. The CDR3 bases are TGTGCCAGCAGCGTACGGGACAGGGTGTCAGAGTCACCCCTCCACTTT. It translates to CASSVRDRVSESPLHF. This chain joins TRBV5-5 and TRBJ1-6; 9 nucleotides agree with TRBD1. This CDR3 contains 16 residues. Germline V gene data show CDR1 as SGHKS and CDR2 as YYEKEE (reference sequence). V was pared by 4 bases and J by 10 bases, with 12 bases of the junction left unmatched.

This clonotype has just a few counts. The CDR3 sequence is CASERLSGSNTGELFF. The CDR3 nucleotides read TGCGCCAGCGAAAGACTAAGCGGGTCGAACACCGGGGAGCTGTTTTTT. The chain links TRBV5-1 to TRBJ2-2, with D possibly matching TRBD2 (6 bases). The V gene's germline CDR1 is SGHRS and CDR2 YFSETQ. This CDR3 has 16 amino acids. The V end was cut by 7 bases, the J end by 0 bases, with 16 bases between.

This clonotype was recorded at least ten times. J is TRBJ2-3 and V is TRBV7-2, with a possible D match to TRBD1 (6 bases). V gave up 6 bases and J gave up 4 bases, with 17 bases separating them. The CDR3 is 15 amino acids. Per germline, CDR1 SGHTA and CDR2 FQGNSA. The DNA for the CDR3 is TGTGCCAGCAGGCAAAGACAGGTTATCTCAGATACGCAGTATTTT. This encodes CASRQRQVISDTQYF.

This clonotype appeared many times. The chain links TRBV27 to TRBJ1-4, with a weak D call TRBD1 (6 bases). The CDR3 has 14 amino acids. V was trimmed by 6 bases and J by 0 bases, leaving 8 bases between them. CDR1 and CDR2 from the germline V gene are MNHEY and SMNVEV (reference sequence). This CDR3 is CASRGHATNEKLFF. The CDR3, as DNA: TGTGCCAGCAGGGGACACGCAACTAATGAAAAACTGTTTTTT.

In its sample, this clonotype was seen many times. The CDR3 DNA sequence: TGTGCCACCCGACATAACTCTGGAAACACCATATATTTT. Translated: CATRHNSGNTIYF. The chain uses TRBV6-1 and TRBJ1-3; no definite D call. Per germline, CDR1 MNHNS and CDR2 SASEGT. V dropped 10 bases and J dropped 0 bases, with 10 bases sitting between them. The CDR3 is 13 residues long.

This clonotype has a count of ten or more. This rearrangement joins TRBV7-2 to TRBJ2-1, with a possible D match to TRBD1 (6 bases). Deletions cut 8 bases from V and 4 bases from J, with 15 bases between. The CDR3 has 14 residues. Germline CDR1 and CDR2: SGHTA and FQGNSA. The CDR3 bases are TGTGCCAGCGGCAACCGGGACACGTACAATGAGCAGTTCTTC. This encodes CASGNRDTYNEQFF.

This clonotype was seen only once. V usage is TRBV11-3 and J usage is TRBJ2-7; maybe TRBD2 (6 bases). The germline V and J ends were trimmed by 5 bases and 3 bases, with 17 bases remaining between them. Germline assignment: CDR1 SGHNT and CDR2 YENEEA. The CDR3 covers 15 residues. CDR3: CASSAERANYYEQYF. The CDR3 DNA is TGTGCCAGCAGCGCAGAGCGGGCGAATTACTACGAGCAGTACTTC.

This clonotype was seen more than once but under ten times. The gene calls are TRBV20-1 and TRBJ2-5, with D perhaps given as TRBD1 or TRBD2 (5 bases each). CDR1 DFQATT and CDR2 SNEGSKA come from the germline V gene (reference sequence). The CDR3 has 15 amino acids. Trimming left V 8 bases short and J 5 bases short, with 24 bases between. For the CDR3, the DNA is TGCAGTATAACTCCAGGGTTGGAGGTCCGGGAGACCCAGTACTTC. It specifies CSITPGLEVRETQYF.

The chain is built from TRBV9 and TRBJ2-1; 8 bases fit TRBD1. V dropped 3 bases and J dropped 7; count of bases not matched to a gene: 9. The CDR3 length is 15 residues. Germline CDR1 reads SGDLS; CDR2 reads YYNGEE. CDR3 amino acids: CASSDIQGGGNEQFF. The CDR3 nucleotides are TGTGCCAGCAGCGACATACAGGGGGGCGGGAATGAGCAGTTCTTC. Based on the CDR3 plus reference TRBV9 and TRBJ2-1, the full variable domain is DSGVTQTPKHLITATGQRVTLRCSPRSGDLSVYWYQQSLDQGLQFLIQYYNGEERAKGNILERFSAQQFPDLHSELNLSSLELGDSALYFCASSDIQGGGNEQFFGPGTRLTVL.

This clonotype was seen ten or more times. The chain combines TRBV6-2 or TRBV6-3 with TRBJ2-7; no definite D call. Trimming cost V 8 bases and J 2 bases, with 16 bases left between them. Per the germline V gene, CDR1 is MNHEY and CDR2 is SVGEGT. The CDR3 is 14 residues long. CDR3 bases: TGTGCCAGCCAGATCGGACGGGTAACCTACGAGCAGTACTTC. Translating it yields CASQIGRVTYEQYF.

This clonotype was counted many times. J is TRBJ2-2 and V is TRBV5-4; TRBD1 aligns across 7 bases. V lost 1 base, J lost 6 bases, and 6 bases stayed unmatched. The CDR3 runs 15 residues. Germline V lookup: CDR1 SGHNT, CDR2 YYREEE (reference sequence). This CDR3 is CASSLNTGAAGELFF. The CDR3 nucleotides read TGTGCCAGCAGCTTGAACACAGGGGCGGCCGGGGAGCTGTTTTTT. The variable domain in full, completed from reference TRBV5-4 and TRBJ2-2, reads ETGVTQSPTHLIKTRGQQVTLRCSSQSGHNTVSWYQQALGQGPQFIFQYYREEENGRGNFPPRFSGLQFPNYSSELNVNALELDDSALYLCASSLNTGAAGELFFGEGSRLTVL.

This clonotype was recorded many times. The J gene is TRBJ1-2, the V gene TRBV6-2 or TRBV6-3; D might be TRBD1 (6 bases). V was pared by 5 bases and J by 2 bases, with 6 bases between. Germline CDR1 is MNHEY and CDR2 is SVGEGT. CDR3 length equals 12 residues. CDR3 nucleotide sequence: TGTGCCAGCAGTGACAGGAACTATGGCTACACCTTC. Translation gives CASSDRNYGYTF.

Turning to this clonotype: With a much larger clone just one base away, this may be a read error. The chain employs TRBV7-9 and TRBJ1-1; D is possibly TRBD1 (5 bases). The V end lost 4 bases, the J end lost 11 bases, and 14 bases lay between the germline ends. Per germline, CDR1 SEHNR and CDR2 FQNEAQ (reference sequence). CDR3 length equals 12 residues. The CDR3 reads CASSSGQGSAFF. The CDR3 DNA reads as TGTGCCAGCAGCTCTGGTCAGGGATCGGCTTTCTTT.

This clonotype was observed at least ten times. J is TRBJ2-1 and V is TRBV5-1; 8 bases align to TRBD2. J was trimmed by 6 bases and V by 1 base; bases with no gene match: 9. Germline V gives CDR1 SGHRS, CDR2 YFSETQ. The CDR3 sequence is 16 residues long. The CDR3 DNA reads TGCGCCAGCAGCTTGAGTCCGGGAGGGCCCGGCAATGAGCAGTTCTTC. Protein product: CASSLSPGGPGNEQFF.

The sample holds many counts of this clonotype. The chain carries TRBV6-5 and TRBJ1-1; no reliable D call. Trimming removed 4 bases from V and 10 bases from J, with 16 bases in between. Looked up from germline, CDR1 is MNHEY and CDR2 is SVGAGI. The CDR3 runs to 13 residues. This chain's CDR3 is CASSSVPMAGAFF. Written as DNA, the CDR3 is TGTGCCAGCAGTTCCGTACCTATGGCGGGAGCTTTCTTT.

The CDR3 spells CASSMESRLAGAKEQFF. CDR3 bases: TGCGCCAGCAGCATGGAGTCGCGACTAGCGGGGGCAAAAGAGCAGTTCTTC. The chain is built from TRBV5-1 and TRBJ2-1; 12 bases line up with TRBD2. The CDR3 sequence is 17 residues long. Germline assignment: CDR1 SGHRS and CDR2 YFSETQ. V was pared by 4 bases and J by 10 bases, with 15 bases of the junction left unmatched.

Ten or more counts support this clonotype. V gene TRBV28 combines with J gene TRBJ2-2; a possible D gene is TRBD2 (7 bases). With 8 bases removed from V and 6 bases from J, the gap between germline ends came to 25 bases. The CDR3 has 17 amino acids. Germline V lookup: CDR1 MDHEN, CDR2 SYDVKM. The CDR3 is CASGTIGGRRGPGELFF. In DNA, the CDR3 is TGTGCCAGCGGGACGATCGGGGGGCGGAGGGGACCCGGGGAGCTGTTTTTT.

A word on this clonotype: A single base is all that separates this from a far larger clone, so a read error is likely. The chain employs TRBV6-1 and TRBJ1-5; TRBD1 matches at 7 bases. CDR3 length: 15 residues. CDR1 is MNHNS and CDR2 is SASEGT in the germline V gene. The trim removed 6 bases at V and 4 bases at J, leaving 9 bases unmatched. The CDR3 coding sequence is TGTGCCAGCAGCCCCGGACAGGCGAATAATCAGCCCCAGCATTTT. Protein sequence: CASSPGQANNQPQHF.